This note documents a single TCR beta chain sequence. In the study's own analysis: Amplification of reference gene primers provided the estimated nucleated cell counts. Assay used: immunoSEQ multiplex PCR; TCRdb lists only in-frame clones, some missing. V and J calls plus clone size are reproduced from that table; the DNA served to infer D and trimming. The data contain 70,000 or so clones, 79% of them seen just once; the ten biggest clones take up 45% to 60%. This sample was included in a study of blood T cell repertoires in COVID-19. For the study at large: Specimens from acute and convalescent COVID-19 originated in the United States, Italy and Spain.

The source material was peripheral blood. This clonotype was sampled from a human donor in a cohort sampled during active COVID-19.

In DNA form, the CDR3 reads TGTGCCAGCAGTGACAGGGGCCAAGGTGGTCAGTACTTC. Its translation: CASSDRGQGGQYF. This rearrangement joins TRBV6-1 to TRBJ2-4, with TRBD1 as a possible D gene (6 bases). Trimming took off 3 bases at V and 12 bases at J, with 15 bases between the two ends. This CDR3 region has 13 residues. Germline CDR1 MNHNS, CDR2 SASEGT.